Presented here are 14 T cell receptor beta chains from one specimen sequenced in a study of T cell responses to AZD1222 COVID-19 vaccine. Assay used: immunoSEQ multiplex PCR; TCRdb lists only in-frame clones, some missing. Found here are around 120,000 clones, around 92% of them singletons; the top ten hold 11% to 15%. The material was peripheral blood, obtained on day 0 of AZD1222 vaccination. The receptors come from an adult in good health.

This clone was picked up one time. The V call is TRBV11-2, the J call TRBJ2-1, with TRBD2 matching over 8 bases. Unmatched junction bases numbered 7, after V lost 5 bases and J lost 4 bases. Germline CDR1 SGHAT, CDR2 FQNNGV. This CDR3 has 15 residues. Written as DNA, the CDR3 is TGTGCCAGCAGCATAAGCGGGGGCCTTTACAATGAGCAGTTCTTC. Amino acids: CASSISGGLYNEQFF.

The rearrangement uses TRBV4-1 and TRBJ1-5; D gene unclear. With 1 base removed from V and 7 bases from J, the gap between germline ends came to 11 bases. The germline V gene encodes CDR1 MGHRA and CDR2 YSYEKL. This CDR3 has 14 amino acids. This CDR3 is CASSQVWEEQPQHF. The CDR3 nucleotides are TGCGCCAGCAGCCAAGTTTGGGAGGAACAGCCCCAGCATTTT.

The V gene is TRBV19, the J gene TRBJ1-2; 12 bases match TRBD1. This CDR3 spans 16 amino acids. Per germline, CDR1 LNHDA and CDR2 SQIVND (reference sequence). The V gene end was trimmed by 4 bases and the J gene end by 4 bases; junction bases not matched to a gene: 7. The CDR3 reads CASSTLGQGASYGYTF. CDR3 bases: TGTGCCAGTAGTACCCTGGGACAGGGGGCTAGCTATGGCTACACCTTC. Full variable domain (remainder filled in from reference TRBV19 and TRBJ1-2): DGGITQSPKYLFRKEGQNVTLSCEQNLNHDAMYWYRQDPGQGLRLIYYSQIVNDFQKGDIAEGYSVSREKKESFPLTVTSAQKNPTAFYLCASSTLGQGASYGYTFGSGTRLTVV.

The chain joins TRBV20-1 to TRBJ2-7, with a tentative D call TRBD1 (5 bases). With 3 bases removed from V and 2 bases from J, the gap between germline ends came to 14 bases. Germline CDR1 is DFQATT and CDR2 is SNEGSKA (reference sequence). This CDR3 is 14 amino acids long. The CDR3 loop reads CSASIQGTTYEQYF. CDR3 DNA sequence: TGCAGTGCTAGTATCCAGGGAACGACCTACGAGCAGTACTTC.

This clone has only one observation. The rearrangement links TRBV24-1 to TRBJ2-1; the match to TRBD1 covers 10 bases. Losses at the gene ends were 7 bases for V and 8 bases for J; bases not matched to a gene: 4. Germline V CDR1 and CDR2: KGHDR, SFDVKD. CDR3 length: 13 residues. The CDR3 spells CATRDRGLDEQFF. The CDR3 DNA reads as TGTGCCACCAGAGACAGGGGGCTGGATGAGCAGTTCTTC.

The CDR3 bases are TGTGCCAGCAGTTTCTTGACAGGGGGTCGAAGCAATCAGCCCCAGCATTTT. Protein product: CASSFLTGGRSNQPQHF. The J gene is TRBJ1-5, the V gene TRBV28; the match to TRBD1 covers 9 bases. CDR3 length: 17 residues. With V trimmed by 3 bases and J by 1 base, 7 bases remained unmatched. Germline V gene lookup returns CDR1 MDHEN and CDR2 SYDVKM.

The chain's CDR3 is CSASVDDGYTF. The CDR3 coding sequence is TGCAGTGCTAGTGTGGACGACGGCTACACCTTC. The J gene is TRBJ1-2, the V gene TRBV20-1; no definite D call. Germline loops: CDR1 DFQATT, CDR2 SNEGSKA (reference sequence). This CDR3 is 11 amino acids long. Trimming pared 3 bases from V and 8 bases from J, leaving 10 bases between.

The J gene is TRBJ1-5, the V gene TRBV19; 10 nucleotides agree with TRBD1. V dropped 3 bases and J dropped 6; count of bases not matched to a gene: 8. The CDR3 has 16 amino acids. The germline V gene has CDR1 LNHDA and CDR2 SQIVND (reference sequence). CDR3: CASSIRRDRGFQPQHF. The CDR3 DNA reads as TGTGCCAGTAGTATTCGGAGGGACAGGGGATTTCAGCCCCAGCATTTT.

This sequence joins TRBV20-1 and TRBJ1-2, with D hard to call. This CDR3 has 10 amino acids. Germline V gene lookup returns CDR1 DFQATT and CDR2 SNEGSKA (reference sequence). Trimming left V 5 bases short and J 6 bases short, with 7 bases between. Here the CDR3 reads CSAPLNGYTF. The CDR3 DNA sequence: TGCAGTGCTCCTCTCAATGGCTACACCTTC.

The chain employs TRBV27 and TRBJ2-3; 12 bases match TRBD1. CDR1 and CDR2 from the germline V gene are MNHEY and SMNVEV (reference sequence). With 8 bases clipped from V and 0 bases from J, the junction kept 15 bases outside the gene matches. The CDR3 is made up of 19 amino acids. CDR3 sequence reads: CASLSRDRGRAHSTDTQYF. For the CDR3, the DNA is TGTGCCAGCCTATCCCGGGACAGGGGGCGCGCCCATAGCACAGATACGCAGTATTTT.

The DNA of the CDR3 is TGTGCCAGTAGCCGACAGGGTTCTGGAAACACCATATATTTT. Amino acids: CASSRQGSGNTIYF. The chain has TRBV19 and TRBJ1-3, with 7 bases identical to TRBD1. Germline trimming cut 6 bases from V and 1 base from J; bases unmatched to any gene: 3. The CDR3 totals 14 residues. CDR1 is LNHDA and CDR2 is SQIVND in the germline V gene (reference sequence).

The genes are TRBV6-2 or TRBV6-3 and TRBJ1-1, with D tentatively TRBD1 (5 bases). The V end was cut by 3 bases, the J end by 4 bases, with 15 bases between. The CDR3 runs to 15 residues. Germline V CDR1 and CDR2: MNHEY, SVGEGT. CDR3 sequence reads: CASSYWGRSGTEAFF. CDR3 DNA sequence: TGTGCCAGCAGTTATTGGGGCAGGTCGGGCACTGAAGCTTTCTTT.

The CDR3 sequence: CASRATGGYNSPLHF. The CDR3 DNA sequence: TGTGCCAGCAGAGCTACCGGGGGCTATAATTCACCCCTCCACTTT. The V call is TRBV6-5, the J call TRBJ1-6; a weak D match, TRBD1 (5 bases). The V end lost 6 bases, the J end lost 3 bases, and 12 bases lay between the germline ends. Germline V lookup: CDR1 MNHEY, CDR2 SVGAGI. The CDR3 length is 15 residues.

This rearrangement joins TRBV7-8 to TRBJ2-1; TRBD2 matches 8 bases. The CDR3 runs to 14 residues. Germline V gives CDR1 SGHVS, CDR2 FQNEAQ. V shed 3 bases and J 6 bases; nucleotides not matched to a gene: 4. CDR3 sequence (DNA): TGTGCCAGCAGCTTTAGCGGGGCTGTCAATGAGCAGTTCTTC. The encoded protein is CASSFSGAVNEQFF.